The 11 T cell receptor beta chains below come from one sample, sequenced in a study of Ad26.COV2.S vaccination and SARS-CoV-2 variants. Sample treatment: around 19 received Ad26.COV2.S at low or high dose, single or two shots; about 5 received placebo; per-sample allocation not given. Vaccine and placebo recipients were sampled on day 63 after the first injection. TCRdb's table, derived via immunoSEQ multiplex PCR, lists solely in-frame clones and lacks some. The profile shows about 350,000 clones, less than 90% of them singletons. Sequencing was performed on peripheral blood, taken in a trial of Ad26.COV2.S vaccine versus placebo. These receptors were taken from a person aged 18 to 65 who received the Ad26.COV2.S COVID-19 vaccine or a placebo.

The rearrangement uses TRBV11-2 and TRBJ2-7; tentative D call: TRBD1 (5 bases). The germline V gene has CDR1 SGHAT and CDR2 FQNNGV. The CDR3 has 15 residues. V was trimmed by 1 base and J by 2 bases, leaving 12 bases between them. The CDR3 nucleotides read TGTGCCAGCAGCTTAGTTTCTGACAGTGCCTACGAGCAGTACTTC. Translation: CASSLVSDSAYEQYF.

This clone occurred once. This chain uses TRBV3-1 (or the pseudogene TRBV3-2) with TRBJ2-1; a weak D match, TRBD2 (6 bases). Trimming removed 0 bases from V and 12 bases from J, with 12 bases in between. Germline V CDR1 and CDR2: LGHDT, YNNKEL (reference sequence). CDR3 length: 13 amino acids. CDR3 nucleotide sequence: TGTGCCAGCAGCCAAGACCGGGGACTGGGGCAGTTCTTC. Translation: CASSQDRGLGQFF.

The chain employs TRBV7-3 and TRBJ2-5; D is possibly TRBD1 or TRBD2 (5 bases each). Trimming cost V 5 bases and J 5 bases, with 21 bases left between them. Germline V gene sequence: CDR1 SGHTA, CDR2 FQGTGA. This CDR3 comprises 16 residues. CDR3 in amino acids: CASSPEPGAYKETQYF. The CDR3 nucleotides read TGTGCCAGCAGCCCGGAACCCGGGGCCTACAAGGAGACCCAGTACTTC.

The chain recombines TRBV20-1 with TRBJ2-2; 7 bases agree with TRBD2. Germline CDR1 DFQATT, CDR2 SNEGSKA (reference sequence). The CDR3 has 20 amino acids. V shed 3 bases, J shed 0 bases, and the junction held 19 bases outside the gene matches. CDR3 amino acids: CSASPPPGLSPLPNTGELFF. The CDR3 DNA reads as TGCAGTGCTAGTCCCCCACCGGGACTATCGCCGCTACCGAACACCGGGGAGCTGTTTTTT.

The genes are TRBV6-2 or TRBV6-3 and TRBJ2-7; 8 nucleotides agree with TRBD2. The V gene end was trimmed by 4 bases and the J gene end by 4 bases; junction bases not matched to a gene: 9. Germline-derived CDR1 and CDR2 are MNHEY and SVGEGT. The CDR3 is made up of 15 amino acids. CDR3 protein: CASSLASGYPYEQYF. DNA of the CDR3: TGTGCCAGCAGTTTGGCTAGCGGGTACCCTTACGAGCAGTACTTC.

The rearrangement uses TRBV6-2 or TRBV6-3 and TRBJ1-1; D is undetermined. The CDR3 runs 15 residues. With 6 bases removed from V and 0 bases from J, the gap between germline ends came to 14 bases. The germline CDR1 and CDR2 sequences are MNHEY and SVGEGT. CDR3 sequence (DNA): TGTGCCAGCAGCGTATTCCAGGCGGTGAACACTGAAGCTTTCTTT. Translated: CASSVFQAVNTEAFF.

This clone was seen once. The rearrangement joins TRBV9 to TRBJ2-1; unclear D gene. This CDR3 has 14 amino acids. From germline, CDR1 is SGDLS and CDR2 YYNGEE. Deletions cut 3 bases from V and 3 bases from J, with 10 bases between. The CDR3 nucleotides are TGTGCCAGCAGCGCAGACCAAAACTACAATGAGCAGTTCTTC. Translation: CASSADQNYNEQFF.

The chain uses TRBV7-2 and TRBJ1-3; D possibly corresponds to TRBD1 (5 bases). This CDR3 spans 16 amino acids. Germline V gives CDR1 SGHTA, CDR2 FQGNSA. Trimming removed 5 bases at V and 0 bases at J, with 14 bases between. In DNA, the CDR3 is TGTGCCAGCAGCCCCGGACACCTGAGCTCTGGAAACACCATATATTTT. Translation gives CASSPGHLSSGNTIYF.

The chain combines TRBV19 with TRBJ2-7; TRBD2 matches 8 bases. CDR1 is LNHDA and CDR2 is SQIVND in the germline V gene (reference sequence). CDR3 size: 15 residues. The ends lost 1 base at V and 7 bases at J; junction bases unmatched: 9. CDR3: CASSIGASGLKEQYF. The CDR3 DNA reads as TGTGCCAGTAGTATAGGGGCTAGCGGGCTTAAGGAGCAGTACTTC.

The rearrangement joins TRBV5-4 to TRBJ2-4; TRBD2 matches 8 bases. The V gene's germline CDR1 is SGHNT and CDR2 YYREEE (reference sequence). The CDR3 spans 15 residues. V lost 3 bases and J lost 1; bases outside the gene matches: 3. CDR3 loop: CASSSTSAAKNIQYF. The CDR3 nucleotides read TGTGCCAGCAGCTCGACTAGCGCGGCCAAAAACATTCAGTACTTC. Based on the CDR3 plus reference TRBV5-4 and TRBJ2-4, the full variable domain is ETGVTQSPTHLIKTRGQQVTLRCSSQSGHNTVSWYQQALGQGPQFIFQYYREEENGRGNFPPRFSGLQFPNYSSELNVNALELDDSALYLCASSSTSAAKNIQYFGAGTRLSVL.

This chain links TRBV28 with TRBJ1-2; D remains unclear. This CDR3 contains 12 residues. Germline CDR1 MDHEN, CDR2 SYDVKM. V was trimmed by 7 bases and J by 3 bases, leaving 9 bases between them. CDR3 nucleotide sequence: TGTGCCAGCAACGGGCAGCACTATGGCTACACCTTC. Translated: CASNGQHYGYTF.